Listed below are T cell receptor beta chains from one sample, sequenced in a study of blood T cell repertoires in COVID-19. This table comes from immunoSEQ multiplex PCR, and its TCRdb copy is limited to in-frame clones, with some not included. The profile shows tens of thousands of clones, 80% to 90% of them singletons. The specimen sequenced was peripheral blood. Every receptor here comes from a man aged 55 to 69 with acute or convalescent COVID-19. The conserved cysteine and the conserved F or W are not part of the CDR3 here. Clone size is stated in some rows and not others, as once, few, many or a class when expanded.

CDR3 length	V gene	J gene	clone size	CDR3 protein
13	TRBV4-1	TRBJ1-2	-	ASSQGGQGQYGYT
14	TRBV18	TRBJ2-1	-	ASSPRGQDFYNEQF
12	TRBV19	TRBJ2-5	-	ASSKDRGEETQY
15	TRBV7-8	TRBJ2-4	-	ASSLLETGLAKNIQY
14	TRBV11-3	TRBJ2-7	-	ASSHGTGPSSYEQY
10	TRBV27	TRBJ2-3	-	ASSHFTDTQY
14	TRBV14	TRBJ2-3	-	ASSQDVGRGTDTQY
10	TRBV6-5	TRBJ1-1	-	ASRKIRGNAF
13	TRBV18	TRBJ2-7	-	ASSLTQGPSYEQY
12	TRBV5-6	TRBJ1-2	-	ASSGDSGSYGYT
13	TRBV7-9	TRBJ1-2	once	ASSLALDRVHGYT
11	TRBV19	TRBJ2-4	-	ASSIGLGGIQY
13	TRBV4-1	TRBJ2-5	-	ASSQGAPPEETQY
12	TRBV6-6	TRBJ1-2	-	ASSSPPTGNGYT
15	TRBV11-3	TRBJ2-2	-	ASSLVFGGGGTGELF
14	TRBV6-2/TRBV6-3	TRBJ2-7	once	ASSYPSTRGFGEQY
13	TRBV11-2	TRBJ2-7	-	ASTSPEGQGDEQY
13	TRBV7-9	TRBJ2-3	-	ASSSAGFSTDTQY
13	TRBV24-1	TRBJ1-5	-	ATSDPQGGNQPQH
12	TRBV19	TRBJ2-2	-	ASSIAGVTGELF
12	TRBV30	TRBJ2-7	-	AWSVGQGVDEQY
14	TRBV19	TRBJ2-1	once	ASSIRVQVRYNEQF
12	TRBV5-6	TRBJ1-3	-	ASSLEAEDGTIY
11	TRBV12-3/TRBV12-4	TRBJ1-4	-	ASSMTGVEKLF
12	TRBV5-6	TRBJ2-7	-	ASSSWGQAYEQY
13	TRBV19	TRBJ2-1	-	ASSPDPSSYNEQF
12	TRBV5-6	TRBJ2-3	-	ASSLIQSTDTQY
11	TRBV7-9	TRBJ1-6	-	ASSSGQALTLH
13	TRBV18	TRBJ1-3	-	ASSLFRGPQDTIY
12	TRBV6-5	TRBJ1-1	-	ASSMGQGYTEAF
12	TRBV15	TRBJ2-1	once	ATSRRGSYNEQF
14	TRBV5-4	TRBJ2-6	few	ASSPGVYTGANVLT
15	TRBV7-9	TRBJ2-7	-	ASSYNNRPGQAYEQY